This T cell receptor (beta chain) emerged from a study of regulatory T cells in long-lasting Graves disease. V shed 3 bases and J 4 bases; nucleotides not matched to a gene: 5. The CDR3 is 15 amino acids. Looked up from germline, CDR1 is MDHEN and CDR2 is SYDVKM. In building TCR beta libraries, iRepertoire HTBI primers were used together with Arm-PCR of CDR3 regions. TCRdb recomputed calls from the multiplex PCR reads with MiXCR, one row per CDR3 protein. The data show 580,000 or so distinct CDR3 sequences, with about 16% seen just once and around 12% held by the top ten. Time point described: newly diagnosed GD, antithyroid drugs for less than 3 months. The TCR library was made from RNA extracted from PBMCs. The same sample was also studied in work on T cells in Graves' hyperthyroidism and ophthalmopathy.

The chain joins TRBV28 to TRBJ2-7, with 11 bases matching TRBD1. The origin of this receptor is a man aged 18 to 30 with Graves disease. This specimen was peripheral blood mononuclear cells (PBMCs), taken at new diagnosis, from a patient treated with antithyroid drugs. The CDR3, as DNA: TGTGCCAGCAGTTTTTTCGGGACAGGGGGGTACGAGCAGTACTTC. Its translation is CASSFFGTGGYEQYF.